Shown below are 32 T cell receptor beta chains from a single sample sequenced in a study of CD8 T cells in Susac syndrome. The authors reverse transcribed roughly 0.5 to 1 ug RNA with random hexamers. MiXCR, run by TCRdb on the immunoSEQ multiplex PCR reads, gives a single entry per CDR3 protein. The profile shows about 160,000 distinct CDR3 sequences, under 95% of them singletons. Source material: CD4+ T cells from PBMCs. These receptors all come from a human donor in good health.

This rearrangement joins TRBV5-1 to TRBJ2-7; either TRBD1 or TRBD2 may fit D (5 bases each). There are 14 residues in the CDR3. Germline V lookup: CDR1 SGHRS, CDR2 YFSETQ. Deletions cut 0 bases from V and 6 bases from J, with 13 bases between. For the CDR3, the DNA is TGCGCCAGCAGCTTGGCCGGGGTTGGGGGCGAGCAGTACTTC. It specifies CASSLAGVGGEQYF.

The chain joins TRBV2 to TRBJ1-3; D call uncertain. Germline V gives CDR1 SNHLY, CDR2 FYNNEI. The CDR3 is made up of 13 amino acids. V was pared by 4 bases and J by 4 bases, with 8 bases between. DNA of the CDR3: TGTGCCAGCAGTGCCTGGGAAGGAAACACCATATATTTT. It yields the protein CASSAWEGNTIYF.

The rearrangement joins TRBV5-1 to TRBJ2-7; TRBD1 matches 9 bases. The germline V gene encodes CDR1 SGHRS and CDR2 YFSETQ. Germline trimming cut 2 bases from V and 2 bases from J; bases unmatched to any gene: 5. The CDR3 loop spans 15 amino acids. This CDR3 reads CASSFGQGSTYEQYF. In DNA form, the CDR3 reads TGCGCCAGCAGCTTCGGACAGGGGTCTACCTACGAGCAGTACTTC.

Only one count was recorded for this clonotype. The CDR3: CASSQFNGRAQETQYF. CDR3 DNA: TGTGCCAGCAGCCAATTTAACGGGAGGGCTCAAGAGACCCAGTACTTC. This chain links TRBV3-1 with TRBJ2-5; TRBD2 aligns across 8 bases. V lost 2 bases and J lost 2; bases outside the gene matches: 7. The CDR3 runs to 16 residues. Germline-derived CDR1 and CDR2 are LGHDT and YNNKEL (reference sequence).

Only one count was recorded for this clonotype. V usage is TRBV7-2 and J usage is TRBJ1-1; weak D call: TRBD1 (5 bases). The CDR3 contains 11 residues. The germline V and J ends were trimmed by 11 bases and 3 bases, with 10 bases remaining between them. Looked up from germline, CDR1 is SGHTA and CDR2 is FQGNSA. The CDR3 DNA sequence: TGTGCCTCCGGGGCGTACACTGAAGCTTTCTTT. Encoded protein: CASGAYTEAFF.

The chain has TRBV30 and TRBJ1-1; D perhaps matches TRBD1 (6 bases). Per the germline V gene, CDR1 is GTSNPN and CDR2 is SVGIG (reference sequence). The length of the CDR3 is 13 residues. The V end lost 3 bases, the J end lost 0 bases, and 8 bases lay between the germline ends. As DNA, the CDR3 is TGTGCCTGGAGCGGACAGCTGAACACTGAAGCTTTCTTT. This codes for CAWSGQLNTEAFF. Full variable domain (rest looked up from reference TRBV30 and TRBJ1-1): SQTIHQWPATLVQPVGSPLSLECTVEGTSNPNLYWYRQAAGRGLQLLFYSVGIGQISSEVPQNLSASRPQDRQFILSSKKLLLSDSGFYLCAWSGQLNTEAFFGQGTRLTVV.

The V gene is TRBV28, the J gene TRBJ2-1; D not certain. The CDR3 is 12 residues long. The germline CDR1 and CDR2 sequences are MDHEN and SYDVKM. V lost 3 bases to trimming and J lost 8 bases, with 8 bases between them. The CDR3 protein is CASSFVKDEQFF. CDR3 DNA sequence: TGTGCCAGCAGTTTCGTCAAGGATGAGCAGTTCTTC.

The V and J genes are TRBV12-3 or TRBV12-4 and TRBJ1-4; 7 bases are shared with TRBD1. V lost 1 base, J lost 1 base, and 6 bases stayed unmatched. The CDR3 is 17 residues long. CDR3 in amino acids: CASSLGQGGGTNEKLFF. DNA for the CDR3: TGTGCCAGCAGTTTAGGACAGGGAGGAGGAACTAATGAAAAACTGTTTTTT.

V usage is TRBV12-5 and J usage is TRBJ2-1, with 7 bases aligning to TRBD2. Germline V gives CDR1 LGHNT, CDR2 FRNRAP. Trimming cost V 0 bases and J 10 bases; bases outside gene matches: 15. This CDR3 is built from 17 residues. CDR3 loop: CASGLVFWGGGGGEQFF. The CDR3 nucleotides read TGTGCTAGTGGTTTGGTATTTTGGGGGGGAGGCGGTGGAGAGCAGTTCTTC.

The rearrangement joins TRBV12-3 or TRBV12-4 to TRBJ2-7; D tentatively fits TRBD1 or TRBD2 (6 bases each). Trimming took 5 bases from V and 4 from J, leaving 15 bases between them. This CDR3 comprises 14 residues. CDR3 sequence: CASSREGGSYEQYF. The CDR3 DNA follows: TGTGCCAGCAGTCGAGAAGGGGGGAGTTACGAGCAGTACTTC.

The gene calls are TRBV7-2 and TRBJ2-7; D call uncertain. The CDR3 loop spans 14 amino acids. The germline V and J ends were trimmed by 2 bases and 5 bases, with 13 bases remaining between them. Germline assignment: CDR1 SGHTA and CDR2 FQGNSA. CDR3: CASSLLGYGDEQYF. CDR3 nucleotides: TGTGCCAGCAGCTTACTAGGGTACGGCGACGAGCAGTACTTC.

The V call is TRBV20-1, the J call TRBJ2-1, with D uncertain. V was clipped by 6 bases and J by 8 bases, with 11 bases between them. The CDR3 sequence is 11 residues long. CDR1 and CDR2 (germline): DFQATT, SNEGSKA (reference sequence). Here the CDR3 reads CSAVRVDEQFF. The CDR3 coding sequence is TGCAGTGCCGTAAGGGTGGATGAGCAGTTCTTC.

This clonotype appeared a single time. This chain uses TRBV18 with TRBJ1-3; D is uncertain. Germline V gene data show CDR1 as KGHSH and CDR2 as LQKENI. The CDR3 has 15 amino acids. Trimming removed 6 bases from V and 0 bases from J, with 12 bases in between. Written as DNA, the CDR3 is TGTGCCAGCTCGACGGCCTTCTCCTCTGGAAACACCATATATTTT. As protein: CASSTAFSSGNTIYF.

This chain uses TRBV5-1 with TRBJ1-1; D is unclear. The CDR3 has 15 amino acids. Trimming took off 4 bases at V and 1 base at J, with 14 bases between the two ends. In germline, CDR1 is SGHRS, CDR2 YFSETQ. The CDR3 nucleotides are TGCGCCAGCAGCCTGATTATGATCGGGAACACTGAAGCTTTCTTT. Its translation: CASSLIMIGNTEAFF.

V is TRBV9 and J is TRBJ1-3, with TRBD1 identical over 9 bases. V dropped 4 bases and J dropped 4; count of bases not matched to a gene: 9. CDR1 and CDR2 from the germline V gene are SGDLS and YYNGEE. The CDR3 covers 16 residues. The CDR3 bases are TGTGCCAGCAGCTCCGGACAGGGGTGGGACGGAAACACCATATATTTT. Protein: CASSSGQGWDGNTIYF.

This chain joins TRBV20-1 and TRBJ2-7; no clear D gene. Trimming pared 6 bases from V and 4 bases from J, leaving 13 bases between. This CDR3 has 12 residues. Germline-derived CDR1 and CDR2 are DFQATT and SNEGSKA (reference sequence). The CDR3, as DNA: TGCAGTGCCGGACCCGGATTGTACGAGCAGTACTTC. This sequence encodes CSAGPGLYEQYF.

V and J are TRBV28 and TRBJ2-7; D gene ambiguous. Germline V gene lookup returns CDR1 MDHEN and CDR2 SYDVKM. Trimming stripped 7 bases from V and 5 bases from J, with 12 bases between. The CDR3 runs to 12 residues. CDR3 amino acids: CASKTRSDEQYF. Here the CDR3 DNA reads TGTGCCAGCAAAACACGGTCCGACGAGCAGTACTTC.

This clonotype showed up just once. The rearrangement uses TRBV20-1 and TRBJ2-7; TRBD1 matches at 8 bases. With 0 bases clipped from V and 7 bases from J, the junction kept 8 bases outside the gene matches. There are 14 residues in the CDR3. Germline-derived CDR1 and CDR2 are DFQATT and SNEGSKA (reference sequence). The DNA of the CDR3 is TGCAGTGCTAGAGAAGCTCAGGGGGCTGGTGAGCAGTACTTC. It specifies CSAREAQGAGEQYF.

The genes are TRBV30 and TRBJ1-4; D remains unclear. V shed 2 bases and J shed 7 bases, with 11 bases lying between them. Germline V gene sequence: CDR1 GTSNPN, CDR2 SVGIG (reference sequence). The CDR3 runs to 13 residues. The CDR3 DNA reads as TGTGCCTGGAGTACTGACACAAGTGAAAAACTGTTTTTT. Translation gives CAWSTDTSEKLFF.

The rearrangement links TRBV27 to TRBJ2-6; 12 nucleotides match TRBD1. CDR1 is MNHEY and CDR2 is SMNVEV in the germline V gene (reference sequence). V shed 3 bases and J 0 bases; nucleotides not matched to a gene: 6. CDR3 size: 19 residues. CDR3 coding DNA: TGTGCCAGCAGTTTGTTGGGACAGGGGGCCGGCTCTGGGGCCAACGTCCTGACTTTC. It codes for CASSLLGQGAGSGANVLTF.

This chain uses TRBV20-1 with TRBJ2-7; D is unclear. The V gene lost 0 bases and the J gene lost 3 bases, with 9 bases spanning the gap. The CDR3 consists of 13 residues. Germline lookup yields CDR1 DFQATT and CDR2 SNEGSKA (reference sequence). For the CDR3, the DNA is TGCAGTGCTAGAGAACCCGTTCACTACGAGCAGTACTTC. It is translated as CSAREPVHYEQYF.

The gene calls are TRBV5-1 and TRBJ1-1; D gene unclear. The CDR3 has 13 amino acids. Germline lookup yields CDR1 SGHRS and CDR2 YFSETQ. Deletions cut 0 bases from V and 4 bases from J, with 7 bases between. The CDR3 is CASSLDMGTEAFF. The DNA for the CDR3 is TGCGCCAGCAGCTTGGATATGGGCACTGAAGCTTTCTTT.

The genes are TRBV6-5 and TRBJ2-7; a possible D gene is TRBD1 (7 bases). The V gene lost 5 bases and the J gene lost 1 base, with 15 bases spanning the gap. The CDR3 totals 15 residues. Per germline, CDR1 MNHEY and CDR2 SVGAGI. The CDR3 here is CASSQGGLPSYEQYF. CDR3 in DNA: TGTGCCAGCAGTCAGGGGGGACTCCCGTCCTACGAGCAGTACTTC.

This clonotype showed up just once. The chain combines TRBV7-2 with TRBJ2-7; 7 nucleotides align to TRBD1. CDR3 length equals 15 residues. Germline loops: CDR1 SGHTA, CDR2 FQGNSA. Trimming at V came to 5 bases and at J to 3 bases, leaving 10 bases not matched to a gene. In nucleotides, the CDR3 is TGTGCCAGCAGCGCGAACCGGGACAGAGTCTACGAGCAGTACTTC. Translating gives CASSANRDRVYEQYF.

The gene calls are TRBV2 and TRBJ2-7; D may be TRBD1 (5 bases). Deletions cut 8 bases from V and 1 base from J, with 15 bases between. This CDR3 has 14 amino acids. Germline-derived CDR1 and CDR2 are SNHLY and FYNNEI. CDR3 sequence reads: CASGAVVGSYEQYF. The DNA for the CDR3 is TGTGCCAGCGGGGCGGTGGTGGGGTCCTACGAGCAGTACTTC.

The CDR3: CSARISGRRAEQYF. As DNA, the CDR3 is TGCAGTGCTAGGATTAGCGGGAGAAGAGCCGAGCAGTACTTC. This chain joins TRBV20-1 and TRBJ2-7; 9 bases agree with TRBD2. This CDR3 has 14 residues. Germline CDR1 and CDR2: DFQATT and SNEGSKA (reference sequence). V was clipped by 3 bases and J by 6 bases; unmatched bases: 9.

The chain uses TRBV3-1 and TRBJ2-2; TRBD1 agrees at 10 bases. The CDR3 is 14 residues long. Germline-derived CDR1 and CDR2 are LGHDT and YNNKEL (reference sequence). V shed 4 bases, J shed 6 bases, and the junction held 2 bases outside the gene matches. Here the CDR3 DNA reads TGTGCCAGCAGCCCGACAGGGGGCTCCGGGGAGCTGTTTTTT. Translation: CASSPTGGSGELFF.

This clonotype showed up just once. The chain links TRBV3-1 to TRBJ2-7; no clear D gene. V shed 0 bases and J shed 7 bases, with 7 bases lying between them. CDR3 length: 12 residues. Germline CDR1 is LGHDT and CDR2 is YNNKEL (reference sequence). CDR3 sequence (DNA): TGTGCCAGCAGCCAAGAATTTCGGGAGCAGTACTTC. Its translation: CASSQEFREQYF.

The genes are TRBV12-3 or TRBV12-4 and TRBJ1-5; a weak D match, TRBD1 (6 bases). Trimming pared 8 bases from V and 6 bases from J, leaving 14 bases between. CDR3 length: 13 residues. The CDR3 here is CASATGFGQPQHF. The DNA of the CDR3 is TGTGCCAGCGCCACAGGGTTTGGTCAGCCCCAGCATTTT.

This clonotype has only one observation. V is TRBV20-1 and J is TRBJ1-1; 10 bases are shared with TRBD1. The V gene's germline CDR1 is DFQATT and CDR2 SNEGSKA (reference sequence). With V trimmed by 6 bases and J by 4 bases, 5 bases remained unmatched. CDR3 length: 13 amino acids. This CDR3 reads CSARQGAGTEAFF. The CDR3 DNA sequence: TGCAGTGCCCGACAGGGGGCAGGCACTGAAGCTTTCTTT.

The chain carries TRBV5-1 and TRBJ2-7, with D maybe TRBD1 (5 bases). Germline CDR1 reads SGHRS; CDR2 reads YFSETQ. The CDR3 runs to 15 residues. The germline V and J ends were trimmed by 0 bases and 1 base, with 11 bases remaining between them. The CDR3 bases are TGCGCCAGCAGCTTGGGGAATACAGGTTCCTACGAGCAGTACTTC. Translated: CASSLGNTGSYEQYF.

The V call is TRBV27, the J call TRBJ1-1; D may be TRBD1 (5 bases). Deletions cut 5 bases from V and 1 base from J, with 17 bases between. This CDR3 has 16 amino acids. The germline gives CDR1 MNHEY, CDR2 SMNVEV (reference sequence). CDR3 in DNA: TGTGCCAGCAGTCCTCTCTCCGTTGGACAGAACACTGAAGCTTTCTTT. Protein sequence: CASSPLSVGQNTEAFF.